Included here is one T cell receptor (beta chain) sequence, with context. TCRdb keeps only in-frame clones here, not all; method: immunoSEQ multiplex PCR. The sample has 20,000 to 25,000 clones; about 95% are singletons. These data are taken from a study of preoperative IRX-2 immunotherapy in early breast cancer. The germline gives CDR1 MDHEN, CDR2 SYDVKM. Trimming left V 8 bases short and J 3 bases short, with 8 bases between. The length of the CDR3 is 11 residues. Treatment: preoperative locoregional IRX-2 cytokine immunotherapy. Samples came from a phase Ib trial of preoperative locoregional IRX-2 cytokine immunotherapy.

This specimen was tumor tissue, taken after IRX-2 immunotherapy. This chain uses TRBV28 with TRBJ2-7; the D is unclear. This sequence originates from a human donor with breast cancer. The CDR3 region is CASVAVYEQYF. The CDR3 region has the DNA TGTGCCAGCGTGGCTGTCTACGAGCAGTACTTC. The full variable domain, rest sourced from reference TRBV28 and TRBJ2-7, is DVKVTQSSRYLVKRTGEKVFLECVQDMDHENMFWYRQDPGLGLRLIYFSYDVKMKEKGDIPEGYSVSREKKERFSLILESASTNQTSMYLCASVAVYEQYFGPGTRLTVT.